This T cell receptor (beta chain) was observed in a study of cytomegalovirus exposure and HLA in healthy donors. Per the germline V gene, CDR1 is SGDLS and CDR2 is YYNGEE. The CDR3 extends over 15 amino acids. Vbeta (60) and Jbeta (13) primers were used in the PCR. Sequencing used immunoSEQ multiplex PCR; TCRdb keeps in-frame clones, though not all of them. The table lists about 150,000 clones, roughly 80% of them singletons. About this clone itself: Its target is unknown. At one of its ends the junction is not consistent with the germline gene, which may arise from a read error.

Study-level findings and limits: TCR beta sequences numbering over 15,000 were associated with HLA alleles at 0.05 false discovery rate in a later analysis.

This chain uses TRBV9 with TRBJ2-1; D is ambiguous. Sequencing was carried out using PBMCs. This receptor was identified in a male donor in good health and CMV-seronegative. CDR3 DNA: TGTGCCAGCAGCGTAGGAGGCTCGTCCTCCAATGAGCAGTTCTTC. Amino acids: CASSVGGSSSNEQFF.